The source of this T cell receptor (beta chain) is a study of blood T cell repertoires in COVID-19. Original processing notes: Estimated nucleated cell counts came from reference gene primer amplification. Profiled with immunoSEQ multiplex PCR; TCRdb holds only in-frame clones, not every one. V, J and clone size derive from that table, while D and trimming were established from the DNA sequence. In the table there are 290,000 or so clones, approximately 90% of which are singletons. This CDR3 region has 16 residues. With 2 bases removed from V and 0 bases from J, the gap between germline ends came to 9 bases. Germline CDR1 SGHRS, CDR2 YFSETQ.

This rearrangement joins TRBV5-1 to TRBJ2-6; no reliable D call. The sequence was obtained from a woman in her 30s with COVID-19, enrolled during active disease. The sequenced material came from peripheral blood. This chain's CDR3 is CASSFNQASGANVLTF. CDR3 bases: TGCGCCAGCAGCTTCAATCAGGCCTCTGGGGCCAACGTCCTGACTTTC. The whole variable domain, filled in from reference TRBV5-1 and TRBJ2-6, reads KAGVTQTPRYLIKTRGQQVTLSCSPISGHRSVSWYQQTPGQGLQFLFEYFSETQRNKGNFPGRFSGRQFSNSRSEMNVSTLELGDSALYLCASSFNQASGANVLTFGAGSRLTVL.